Detailed here is one T cell receptor beta chain. Sequencing was performed with immunoSEQ multiplex PCR; in TCRdb, only in-frame clones are kept and a portion is missing. The profile covers about 17,000 clones, with more than 70% appearing a single time and approximately 10% taken by the ten largest. This record belongs to a study of tumor-infiltrating lymphocytes in localized non-small cell lung cancer. Study background: Resected tumor was paired with non-adjacent uninvolved lung from the same patient.

There are 13 residues in the CDR3. This clonotype was sampled from a human donor with non-small cell lung cancer. The chain uses TRBV21-1 and TRBJ1-2; TRBD1, the table's D call, was not compared with the DNA. TRBV21-1 is assigned pseudogene status. Sample: uninvolved lung tissue not adjacent to the tumor. This chain's CDR3 is CASNTGGAEGYTF. The CDR3 DNA reads TGTGCCAGCAACACAGGGGGCGCGGAGGGCTACACCTTC.